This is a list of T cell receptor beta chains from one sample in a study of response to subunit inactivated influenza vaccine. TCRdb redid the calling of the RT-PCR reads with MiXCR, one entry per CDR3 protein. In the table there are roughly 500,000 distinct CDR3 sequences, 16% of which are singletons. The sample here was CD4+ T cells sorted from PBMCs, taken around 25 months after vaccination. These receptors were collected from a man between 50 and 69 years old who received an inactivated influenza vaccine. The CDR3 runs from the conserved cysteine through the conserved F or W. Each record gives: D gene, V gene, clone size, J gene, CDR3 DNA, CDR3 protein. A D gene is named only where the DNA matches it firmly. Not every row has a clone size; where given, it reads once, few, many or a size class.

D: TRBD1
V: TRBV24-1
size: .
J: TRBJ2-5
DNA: TGTGCCACCAGTGATCGGGACAGGGTCGGAGAAGAGACCCAGTACTTC
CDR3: CATSDRDRVGEETQYF

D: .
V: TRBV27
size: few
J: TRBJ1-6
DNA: TGTGCCACAAAACGGGGCGATTCACCCCTCCACTTT
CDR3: CATKRGDSPLHF

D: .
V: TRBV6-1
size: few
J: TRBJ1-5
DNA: TGTGCCAGCAGTCAGGGACTGACCAATCAGCCCCAGCATTTT
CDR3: CASSQGLTNQPQHF

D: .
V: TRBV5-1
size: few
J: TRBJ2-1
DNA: TGCGCCAGCAGCTTGGAGGGATCGTTGCCCTACAATGAGCAGTTCTTC
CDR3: CASSLEGSLPYNEQFF

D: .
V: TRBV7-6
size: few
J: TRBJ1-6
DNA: TGTGCCAGCAGTCGGACAGAGTTTAATTCACCCCTCCACTTT
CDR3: CASSRTEFNSPLHF

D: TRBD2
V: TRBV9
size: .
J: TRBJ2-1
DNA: TGTGCCAGCAGCGTACTGGGCGGGAGCTCCTACAATGAGCAGTTCTTC
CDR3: CASSVLGGSSYNEQFF

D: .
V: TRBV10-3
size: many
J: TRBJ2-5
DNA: TGTGCCATCAGTGTAGGGCCCCAAGAGACCCAGTACTTC
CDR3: CAISVGPQETQYF

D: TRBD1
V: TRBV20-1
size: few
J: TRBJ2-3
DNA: TGCAGTGCCGCGGGACAGGGGGTCACAGATACGCAGTATTTT
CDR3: CSAAGQGVTDTQYF

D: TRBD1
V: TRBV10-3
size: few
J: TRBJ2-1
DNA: TGTGCCATCAGTGCCGGGACAGGGCGGGACAATGAGCAGTTCTTC
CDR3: CAISAGTGRDNEQFF

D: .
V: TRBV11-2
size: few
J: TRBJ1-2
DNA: TGTGCCAGCAGCACCCCCAAGGGTTTCTATGGCTACACCTTC
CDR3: CASSTPKGFYGYTF

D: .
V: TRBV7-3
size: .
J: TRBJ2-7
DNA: TGTGCCAGCAGCTCGAGGACAGACAGCGAGCAGTACTTC
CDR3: CASSSRTDSEQYF

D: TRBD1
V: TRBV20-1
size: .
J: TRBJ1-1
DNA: TGCAGTGCTAGAGACAACAGACCAAGGGGACAGCAGAACACTGAAGCTTTCTTT
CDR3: CSARDNRPRGQQNTEAFF

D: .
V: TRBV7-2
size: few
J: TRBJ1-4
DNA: TGTGCCAGCAGCAGGAAGGGCGAAAAACTGTTTTTT
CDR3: CASSRKGEKLFF

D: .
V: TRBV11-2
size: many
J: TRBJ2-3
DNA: TGTGCCAGCAGCTTCCAAGTCAGGGGCACAGATACGCAGTATTTT
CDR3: CASSFQVRGTDTQYF

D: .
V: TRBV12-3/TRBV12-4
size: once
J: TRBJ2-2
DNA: TGTGCCAGCAGAGGGAACAGCGCCGGGGAGCTGTTTTTT
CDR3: CASRGNSAGELFF

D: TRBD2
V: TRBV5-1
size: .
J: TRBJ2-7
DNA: TGCGCCAGCAGACTAGCGCAAACCTACGAGCAGTACTTC
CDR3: CASRLAQTYEQYF

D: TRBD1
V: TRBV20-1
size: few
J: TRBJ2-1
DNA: TGCAGTGCTAGAGATCTGGACAGGGGATACAATGAGCAGTTCTTC
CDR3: CSARDLDRGYNEQFF

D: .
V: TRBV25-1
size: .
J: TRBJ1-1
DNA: TGTGCCAGCAGGGATGCCGGGACATATATGAACACTGAAGCTTTCTTT
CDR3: CASRDAGTYMNTEAFF

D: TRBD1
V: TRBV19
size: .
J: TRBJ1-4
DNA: TGTGCCAGTCGGGACAGGGGATACGAAAAACTGTTTTTT
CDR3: CASRDRGYEKLFF

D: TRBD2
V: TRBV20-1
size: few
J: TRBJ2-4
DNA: TGCAGTGCTAGTCCGCGGGAGTACATTCAGTACTTC
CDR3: CSASPREYIQYF

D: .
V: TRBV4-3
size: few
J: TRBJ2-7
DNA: TGCGCCAGCAGCCAAGTTTACGGCGGGACCTACGAGCAGTACTTC
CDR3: CASSQVYGGTYEQYF

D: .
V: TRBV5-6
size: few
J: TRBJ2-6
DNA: TGTGCCAGCAGCTTGGTACAGCCTGGGGCCAACGTCCTGACTTTC
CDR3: CASSLVQPGANVLTF

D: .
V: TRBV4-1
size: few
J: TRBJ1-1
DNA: TGCGCCAGCAGCCAAGATGTACGAAGCACTGAAGCTTTCTTT
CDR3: CASSQDVRSTEAFF

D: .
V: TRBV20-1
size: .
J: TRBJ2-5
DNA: TGCAGTGCGAGAGGGGCAGGGGGGGTCTTGGAGACCCAGTACTTC
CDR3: CSARGAGGVLETQYF

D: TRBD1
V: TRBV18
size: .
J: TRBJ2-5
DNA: TGTGCCAGCTCATCGACAGGGAAAGAGACCCAGTACTTC
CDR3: CASSSTGKETQYF

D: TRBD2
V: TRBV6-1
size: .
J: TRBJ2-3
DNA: TGTGCCAGCAGTGGAGGACTAGCGGGGGCCGCAGACCACACAGATACGCAGTATTTT
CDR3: CASSGGLAGAADHTDTQYF

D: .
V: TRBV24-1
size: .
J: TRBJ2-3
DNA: TGTGCCACCAGTGGAAGTTCGCTCCCGGACACAGATACGCAGTATTTT
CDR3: CATSGSSLPDTDTQYF

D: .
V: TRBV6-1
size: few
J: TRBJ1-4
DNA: TGTGCCAGCTCGACCCGCAGCTTTAATGAAAAACTGTTTTTT
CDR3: CASSTRSFNEKLFF

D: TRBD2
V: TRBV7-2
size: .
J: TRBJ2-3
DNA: TGTGCCAGCAGCTACACTAGCGGGGGCACAGATACGCAGTATTTT
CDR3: CASSYTSGGTDTQYF

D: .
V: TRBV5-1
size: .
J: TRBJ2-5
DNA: TGCGCCAGCAGCAGGACAGCTTTCGGGGAGACCCAGTACTTC
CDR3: CASSRTAFGETQYF

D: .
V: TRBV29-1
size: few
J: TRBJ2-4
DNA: TGCAGCGTTGTTCCGGAACTAGCCAAAAACATTCAGTACTTC
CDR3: CSVVPELAKNIQYF

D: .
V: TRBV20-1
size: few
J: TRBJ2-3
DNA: TGCAGTGCCAGTAGCCCAGATACGCAGTATTTT
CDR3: CSASSPDTQYF

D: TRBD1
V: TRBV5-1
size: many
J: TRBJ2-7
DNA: TGCGCCAGCAGCTTCAGTGACAGGGGGCCCGTATACGAGCAGTACTTC
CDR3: CASSFSDRGPVYEQYF

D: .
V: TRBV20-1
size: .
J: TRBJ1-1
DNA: TGCAGTGCTAGCAGGGTCTGGAACACTGAAGCTTTCTTT
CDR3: CSASRVWNTEAFF

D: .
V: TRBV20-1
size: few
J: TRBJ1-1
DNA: TGCAGTGCTTCCCGAGCCAGTTCGGAAGCTTTCTTT
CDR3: CSASRASSEAFF

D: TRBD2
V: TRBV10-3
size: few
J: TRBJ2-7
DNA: TGTGCCATCAGTGGTGGACTAGCGGAATCCTACGAGCAGTACTTC
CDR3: CAISGGLAESYEQYF

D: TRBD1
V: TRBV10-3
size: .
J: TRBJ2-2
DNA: TGTGCCATCAGTGGGACAGGGGGTTCGAACACCGGGGAGCTGTTTTTT
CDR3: CAISGTGGSNTGELFF

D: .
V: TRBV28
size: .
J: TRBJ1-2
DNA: TGTGCCAGCAGTTCGGTGGACTATGGCTACACCTTC
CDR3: CASSSVDYGYTF

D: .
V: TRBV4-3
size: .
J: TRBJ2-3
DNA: TGCGCCAGCAGCCAAGATCAAAAGCGGGCCACAGATACGCAGTATTTT
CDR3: CASSQDQKRATDTQYF

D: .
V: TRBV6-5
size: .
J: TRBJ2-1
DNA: TGTGCCAGCAGTTACCTCGGGGTAAGCCCCAATGAGCAGTTCTTC
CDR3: CASSYLGVSPNEQFF

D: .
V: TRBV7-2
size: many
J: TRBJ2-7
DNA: TGTGCCAGCAGCTTAAGGCAGGAAAACTACGAGCAGTACTTC
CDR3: CASSLRQENYEQYF

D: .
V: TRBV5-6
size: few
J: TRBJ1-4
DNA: TGTGCCAGCAGCTTGGGGCAGGGACATGAAAAACTGTTTTTT
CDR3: CASSLGQGHEKLFF

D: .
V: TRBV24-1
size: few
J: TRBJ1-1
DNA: TGTGCCACGGGAACTGAAGCTTTCTTT
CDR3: CATGTEAFF

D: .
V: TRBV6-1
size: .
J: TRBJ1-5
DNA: TGTGCCAGCAGTGGGACAGTCGGTCCTCAGCCCCAGCATTTT
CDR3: CASSGTVGPQPQHF

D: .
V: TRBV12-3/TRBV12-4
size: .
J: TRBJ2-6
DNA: TGTGCCAGCAGTCTCCAAGCGGACTTTCCCTCTGGGGCCAACGTCCTGACTTTC
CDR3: CASSLQADFPSGANVLTF